This paragraph covers one T cell receptor beta chain sequence. What this receptor recognizes is not known. The sample holds no much larger clone one base away, and base qualities are not on file. This entry belongs to a study of response to subunit inactivated influenza vaccine (dated by TCRdb to the late 2010s). Study-wide context: The study used deep quantitative T cell receptor repertoire profiling to track responses to a trivalent subunit inactivated influenza vaccine.

Overall study outcomes, separate from this receptor: The authors suggested that each seasonal influenza vaccination may recruit only a limited number of new T cells.

Libraries were made using RT-PCR. TCRdb names Illumina HiSeq 2500 as the instrument used. TCRdb passed the public sequencing reads through fastp at Q25 and MiXCR, retaining productive beta sequences. A single entry per CDR3 protein holds the most common genes and DNA from its merged rows. The sample has over 300,000 distinct CDR3 sequences on record, 20% to 25% of them singletons. Clones ranked in the top ten supply approximately 10% of the sample. Trimming at the junction amounts to 0 bases on V and 1 base on J, and the germline ends lie 4 bases apart. Based on the germline V gene, the CDR1 and CDR2 sequences are SGHVS and FQNEAQ. The cysteine opens and the phenylalanine closes a CDR3 of 14 amino acids. Only the CDR3 DNA is retained, 42 bases long and in frame from the first base.

The sequence is built from TRBV7-8 and TRBJ2-4; no D gene can be assigned with confidence. The input for sequencing was PBMCs from blood, taken approximately 20 months after vaccination. This clonotype originated in a man aged 50-75 years who received an inactivated influenza vaccine. Donor details come from another sample of the same person, matched by shared clones. In nucleotides, the sequence is TGTGCCAGCAGCTTAGCGCTGGCCAAAAACATTCAGTACTTC. The encoded protein is CASSLALAKNIQYF. With the rest looked up from the reference TRBV7-8 and TRBJ2-4 genes rather than sequenced, the full variable domain is GAGVSQSPRYKVAKRGQDVALRCDPISGHVSLFWYQQALGQGPEFLTYFQNEAQLDKSGLPSDRFFAERPEGSVSTLKIQRTQQEDSAVYLCASSLALAKNIQYFGAGTRLSVL.